The clone carrying this T cell receptor beta chain was recorded a few times. Antigen unknown. Expressed TCRB transcripts were sequenced after all isolated RNA was converted to cDNA. Data came from immunoSEQ multiplex PCR; TCRdb stores just in-frame clones and leaves some out. This sample has 110,000 to 150,000 clones; roughly 9.7% occur once, and the top ten carry nearly 0.65%. This sample was included in a study of beta chain features in type 1 diabetes. The study, taken as a whole, reports: Moderately but significantly shorter TCRB CDR3s were found in Type 1 diabetes patients in all four CD4+ subsets. Relative to healthy donors, patients appeared to have naive, central memory and Treg TCRB repertoires that were more similar.

The length of the CDR3 is 15 residues. Trimming removed 5 bases at V and 3 bases at J, with 14 bases between. The germline V gene encodes CDR1 SGHNT and CDR2 YYREEE (reference sequence). This sequence was found in a woman aged 40 to 50 in good health. V and J are TRBV5-4 and TRBJ1-4; tentatively, D is TRBD1 (6 bases). The sample taken for sequencing was central memory CD4+ T cells from blood. The CDR3 DNA reads as TGTGCCAGCAGTTTACGGGACACCGCTAATGAAAAACTGTTTTTT. Protein product: CASSLRDTANEKLFF.